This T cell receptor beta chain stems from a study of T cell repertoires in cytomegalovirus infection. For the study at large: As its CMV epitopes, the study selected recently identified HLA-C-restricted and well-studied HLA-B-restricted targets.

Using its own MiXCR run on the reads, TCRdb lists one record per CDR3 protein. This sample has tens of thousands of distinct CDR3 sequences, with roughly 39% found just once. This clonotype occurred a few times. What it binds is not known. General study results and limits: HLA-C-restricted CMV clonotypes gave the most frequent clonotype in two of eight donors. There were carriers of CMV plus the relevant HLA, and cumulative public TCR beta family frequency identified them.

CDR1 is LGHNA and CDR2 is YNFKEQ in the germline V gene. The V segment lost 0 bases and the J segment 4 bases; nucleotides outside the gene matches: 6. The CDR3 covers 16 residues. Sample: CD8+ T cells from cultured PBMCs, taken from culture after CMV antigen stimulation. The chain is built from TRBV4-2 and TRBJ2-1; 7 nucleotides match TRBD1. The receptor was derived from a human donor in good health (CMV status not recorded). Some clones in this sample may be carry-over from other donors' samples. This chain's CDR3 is CASSQERGQAYNEQFF. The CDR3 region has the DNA TGTGCCAGCAGCCAAGAGAGAGGACAGGCATACAATGAGCAGTTCTTC.